One sample yielded the 15 T cell receptor beta chains listed below, sequenced in a study of cytomegalovirus exposure and HLA in healthy donors. Here immunoSEQ multiplex PCR was the method, and the copy in TCRdb shows in-frame clones only, minus some. The sample lists approximately 110,000 clones, over 90% occurring once. The material sequenced was PBMCs. The origin of the receptors is a woman under 30 in good health and CMV-seronegative.

The V call is TRBV6-6, the J call TRBJ2-1, with a possible D match to TRBD2 (6 bases). The V end was cut by 2 bases, the J end by 7 bases, with 9 bases between. The CDR3 consists of 13 residues. CDR1 MNHNY and CDR2 SVGAGI come from the germline V gene (reference sequence). The CDR3 is CASSYRSGNEQFF. The CDR3 nucleotides read TGTGCCAGCAGTTACCGCAGCGGGAATGAGCAGTTCTTC.

The chain recombines TRBV21-1 with TRBJ2-2; whether TRBD1, the table's D call, matches the DNA was not checked. TRBV21-1 is a documented pseudogene. The CDR3 is made up of 20 amino acids. In DNA form, the CDR3 reads TGTGCCAGCAGCAAATCGGAGGGGGGACAGGGGGCGACTTGCACCGGGGAGCTGTTTTTT. Encoded protein: CASSKSEGGQGATCTGELFF.

V gene TRBV9 combines with J gene TRBJ2-1, with a weak D call TRBD2 (6 bases). The CDR3 loop spans 14 amino acids. Germline V gene lookup returns CDR1 SGDLS and CDR2 YYNGEE. V was clipped by 4 bases and J by 2 bases, with 10 bases between them. CDR3 nucleotide sequence: TGTGCCAGCAGCCTGGAGGGACCCTACAATGAGCAGTTCTTC. It yields the protein CASSLEGPYNEQFF. Filled out from reference TRBV9 and TRBJ2-1, the complete variable domain reads DSGVTQTPKHLITATGQRVTLRCSPRSGDLSVYWYQQSLDQGLQFLIQYYNGEERAKGNILERFSAQQFPDLHSELNLSSLELGDSALYFCASSLEGPYNEQFFGPGTRLTVL.

V and J are TRBV15 and TRBJ1-3; no clear D. Germline V gene sequence: CDR1 LNHNV, CDR2 YYDKDF (reference sequence). With 7 bases removed from V and 5 bases from J, the gap between germline ends came to 18 bases. CDR3 length: 15 residues. CDR3 coding DNA: TGTGCCACCACAATAGACTACACAGAACGAAACACCATATATTTT. Protein: CATTIDYTERNTIYF.

The chain is built from TRBV5-4 and TRBJ2-3, with D unresolved. Trimming removed 2 bases at V and 4 bases at J, with 11 bases between. The V gene's germline CDR1 is SGHNT and CDR2 YYREEE (reference sequence). This CDR3 contains 14 residues. CDR3 DNA: TGTGCCAGCAGCTTCCCTGACACCTCAGATACGCAGTATTTT. Its translation is CASSFPDTSDTQYF.

This chain links TRBV1 with TRBJ2-7; TRBD2 is taken as the D call from the table, unchecked against the DNA. TRBV1 is an annotated pseudogene. The CDR3 sequence is 16 residues long. The CDR3 protein is CTSSQDLASGDHEQYF. CDR3 nucleotides: TGCACCAGCAGCCAAGATCTGGCTAGCGGGGACCACGAGCAGTACTTC.

The rearrangement uses TRBV5-6 and TRBJ2-5; 7 nucleotides agree with TRBD1. Looked up from germline, CDR1 is SGHDT and CDR2 is YYEEEE. The CDR3 runs to 15 residues. J lost 1 base, V lost 2 bases, and 5 bases had no gene match. The CDR3 reads CASSFFYRGQETQYF. CDR3 in DNA: TGTGCCAGCAGCTTCTTTTACAGGGGCCAAGAGACCCAGTACTTC.

The V call is TRBV5-1, the J call TRBJ1-3; 8 bases are a match to TRBD1. V lost 4 bases to trimming and J lost 0 bases; unmatched junction nucleotides: 6. Germline V gives CDR1 SGHRS, CDR2 YFSETQ. The CDR3 length is 16 residues. CDR3 sequence reads: CASSPGQAPSGNTIYF. The CDR3 bases are TGCGCCAGCAGCCCGGGACAGGCCCCCTCTGGAAACACCATATATTTT. Full variable domain (missing parts from reference TRBV5-1 and TRBJ1-3): KAGVTQTPRYLIKTRGQQVTLSCSPISGHRSVSWYQQTPGQGLQFLFEYFSETQRNKGNFPGRFSGRQFSNSRSEMNVSTLELGDSALYLCASSPGQAPSGNTIYFGEGSWLTVV.

The count of this clone is one. This sequence joins TRBV30 and TRBJ1-1; D perhaps matches TRBD1 (5 bases). The CDR3 covers 10 residues. The germline gives CDR1 GTSNPN, CDR2 SVGIG (reference sequence). Trimming stripped 8 bases from V and 7 bases from J, with 11 bases between. CDR3 in amino acids: CAGNTGEAFF. DNA for the CDR3: TGTGCCGGAAATACAGGTGAAGCTTTCTTT.

The gene calls are TRBV5-1 and TRBJ2-3; D gene ambiguous. This CDR3 spans 16 amino acids. V was pared by 0 bases and J by 0 bases, with 11 bases between. CDR1 SGHRS and CDR2 YFSETQ come from the germline V gene. The CDR3 is CASSLVTIPSTDTQYF. DNA of the CDR3: TGCGCCAGCAGCTTGGTCACTATCCCTAGCACAGATACGCAGTATTTT.

The chain has TRBV5-4 and TRBJ1-2, with 9 bases identical to TRBD1. Germline lookup yields CDR1 SGHNT and CDR2 YYREEE (reference sequence). This CDR3 spans 14 amino acids. Trimming took 2 bases from V and 7 from J; bases not matched to a gene: 6. The CDR3 nucleotides are TGTGCCAGCAGCTTAGAACAGGGGGCGGCTGGCTACACCTTC. Protein sequence: CASSLEQGAAGYTF.

This chain joins TRBV18 and TRBJ1-6, with 9 bases aligning to TRBD1. CDR1 is KGHSH and CDR2 is LQKENI in the germline V gene. V was clipped by 3 bases and J by 3 bases; unmatched bases: 9. There are 18 residues in the CDR3. The DNA of the CDR3 is TGTGCCAGCTCACCGGACAGGGGAAGAGGATACTATAATTCACCCCTCCACTTT. This sequence encodes CASSPDRGRGYYNSPLHF.

This clone was detected only once. V usage is TRBV19 and J usage is TRBJ2-1; D possibly corresponds to TRBD2 (5 bases). With 5 bases removed from V and 0 bases from J, the gap between germline ends came to 11 bases. Germline lookup yields CDR1 LNHDA and CDR2 SQIVND (reference sequence). The CDR3 loop spans 15 amino acids. Here the CDR3 DNA reads TGTGCCAGTAGTCTCGGGGTCAGCTCCTACAATGAGCAGTTCTTC. This translates into CASSLGVSSYNEQFF.

The V gene is TRBV18, the J gene TRBJ1-5; possible D gene TRBD1, 5 bases. Germline V CDR1 and CDR2: KGHSH, LQKENI. This CDR3 region has 15 residues. Trimming took off 4 bases at V and 4 bases at J, with 14 bases between the two ends. The CDR3 region is CASSLDPGLNQPQHF. The CDR3 DNA sequence: TGTGCCAGCTCACTAGATCCAGGGTTGAATCAGCCCCAGCATTTT.

This chain joins TRBV28 and TRBJ2-2, with D maybe TRBD1 (6 bases). Between the trimmed V and J ends, which lost 6 bases and 6 bases, there was a span of 20 bases. The CDR3 length is 16 residues. CDR1 is MDHEN and CDR2 is SYDVKM in the germline V gene. CDR3 bases: TGTGCCAGCAGATTTACACTGACAGGTCGTGCCGGGGAGCTGTTTTTT. This sequence encodes CASRFTLTGRAGELFF.